The present TCR beta chain was sequenced within a study of blood T cell repertoires in COVID-19. Study-wide background: Whether acute or convalescent, the COVID-19 samples came from the United States, Italy and Spain. Sources were T cells, B-cell-depleted T cells, or PBMCs; the material itself was cDNA or gDNA.

In the authors' methods: Amplifying reference gene primers gave estimates of nucleated cell counts. The assay was immunoSEQ multiplex PCR, and TCRdb's table has in-frame clones only and misses some. V, J and clone size reflect that table, while D and trimming were determined from the DNA. This sample has about 270,000 clones; 86% occur once, and the top ten carry 8.5% to 9%. The CDR3 covers 11 residues. V lost 6 bases and J lost 6; bases outside the gene matches: 0. Germline values: CDR1 MDHEN, CDR2 SYDVKM. Sequencing was done on a sample of peripheral blood. The genes are TRBV28 and TRBJ1-2, with 8 bases aligning to TRBD1. The receptor was derived from a man aged 35-49 years with active or convalescent COVID-19. In DNA form, the CDR3 reads TGTGCCAGCAGGGACAGGGATGGCTACACCTTC. It specifies CASRDRDGYTF.